This T cell receptor beta chain was recorded in a study of blood T cell repertoires in COVID-19. Trimming took off 5 bases at V and 2 bases at J, with 13 bases between the two ends. This CDR3 is 15 amino acids long. Germline loops: CDR1 MDHEN, CDR2 SYDVKM. The authors' processing: Counts of nucleated cells, estimated from reference gene primer amplification, were obtained. The data were produced by immunoSEQ multiplex PCR, yet TCRdb's version contains in-frame clones alone and is incomplete. V and J calls plus clone size are reproduced from that table; the DNA served to infer D and trimming. The sample lists around 150,000 clones, roughly four fifths seen once, with 3% to 3.5% in the top ten. Clinical histories supplied by participants themselves formed the basis of cohort assignment.

Sequencing was carried out using PBMCs or T cells enriched from blood (not recorded which). This sequence joins TRBV28 and TRBJ1-3; the D gene is possibly TRBD1 (5 bases). This TCR was recovered from a woman aged 50 to 65 with acute COVID-19. This CDR3 is CASSVQGSPGNTIYF. Written as DNA, the CDR3 is TGTGCCAGCAGTGTGCAGGGATCTCCTGGAAACACCATATATTTT.